This TCR beta chain was captured by sequencing in a study of regulatory T cells in long-lasting Graves disease. Study observations and caveats: Persistent disease showed a preference for TRBV28, TRBJ1-2 and TRBJ2-5.

Concerning this clonotype itself: No antigen is known for it. Only one base separates this from a far larger clonotype, so it likely reflects a read error.

Germline loops: CDR1 SEHNR, CDR2 FQNEAQ (reference sequence). The trim removed 8 bases at V and 10 bases at J, leaving 8 bases unmatched. This CDR3 is 14 amino acids long. The authors built TCR beta libraries using iRepertoire HTBI primers and Arm-PCR of CDR3 regions. MiXCR, applied by TCRdb to the multiplex PCR reads, yields one record per CDR3 protein. The sample records 620,000 or so distinct CDR3 sequences, under 20% being singletons. Sample time point: newly diagnosed GD, antithyroid drugs for less than 3 months. From PBMCs, RNA was extracted and then used to make the TCR library. This same sample was also taken into another study, of T cells in Graves' hyperthyroidism and ophthalmopathy.

Sample: peripheral blood mononuclear cells (PBMCs), taken at new diagnosis, from a patient treated with antithyroid drugs. The receptor was derived from a woman aged 30 to 39 with Graves disease. J is TRBJ2-1 and V is TRBV7-9, with TRBD2 matching 13 bases. The chain's CDR3 is CASGGGLAGREQFF. The CDR3 DNA follows: TGTGCCAGCGGAGGGGGACTAGCGGGACGGGAGCAGTTCTTC. The full variable domain, with the rest looked up from reference TRBV7-9 and TRBJ2-1, is DTGVSQNPRHKITKRGQNVTFRCDPISEHNRLYWYRQTLGQGPEFLTYFQNEAQLEKSRLLSDRFSAERPKGSFSTLEIQRTEQGDSAMYLCASGGGLAGREQFFGPGTRLTVL.